This TCR beta chain was identified in a study of shared clonotypes between healthy human individuals. This clone occurred a few times. Compared with germline, one end of the junction differs, possibly owing to a read error. Germline-derived CDR1 and CDR2 are SSHAT and FNYEAQ (reference sequence). The CDR3 consists of 14 residues. Data came from immunoSEQ multiplex PCR; TCRdb stores just in-frame clones and leaves some out. The sample contains about 1 million clones, about 77% of which appear only once. The study enrolled healthy HIV-negative adults without recent acute infections or vaccinations as donors.

The material sequenced was memory CD4+ T cells sorted from blood. Subset described: CD45RA-negative fraction. This TCR was sampled from a man aged 18 to 29 in good health. The chain carries TRBV7-7 and TRBJ2-3, with 9 bases identical to TRBD1. Here the CDR3 reads CASSLGQGTDTQYF. The CDR3 DNA follows: TGTGCTAGCAGCTTGGGACAGGGAACAGATACGCAGTATTTT.